The present T cell receptor (beta chain) was sequenced within a study of blood T cells in healthy people across ages (dated by TCRdb to about 2015). A note on the overall study: Template switching captured roughly one uniquely barcoded TCR beta cDNA molecule per two T cells in model experiments. Using deep sequencing normalized with unique cDNA molecular identifiers, the study measured how TCR beta repertoire diversity changes with age. The donors were divided into four age groups: young (average around 16 years), middle-aged (about 39), aged (approximately 62) and long-lived (82). Two additional independent replicas of 1 million unique cDNA reads from the same blood draw were analyzed for two donors (one aged 18 to 30 and one aged 80 or older). Results the study describes overall, beyond this receptor: A strong correlation was found between observed TCR beta diversity and the percentage of naive T cells measured by flow cytometry. Because profiling used bulk unsorted PBMCs, naive and antigen-experienced compartments could not be compared conclusively. Because the CMV infection status of the donors was unknown, age-related changes in expanded clonotypes may potentially have been confounded. Compared with the aged group, more naive CD4+ T cells, fewer expanded clones and increased TCR diversity were shown by the long-lived group, suggesting age selection. As age increased, observed TCR beta diversity per million T cells dropped in a roughly linear way, and a significant reduction was already evident by age 40. Total diversity estimates from one million sequenced T cells were considered lower bounds and underestimates.

Systemically healthy Caucasian individuals from Russia, 39 in total and aged 6 to 90 years, were included as donors. Each donor gave 8 to 10 milliliters of peripheral blood, drawn into EDTA-treated Vacutainer tubes. Ficoll-Paque density-gradient centrifugation was used to isolate PBMCs, with at least 7 million per sample. Total RNA was extracted from PBMCs with Trizol reagent, with at least 5.5 micrograms obtained per sample. For every donor, an aliquot of PBMCs went through flow cytometry to measure the percentages of naive CD45RAhigh/CD27high T cells. The protocol used for the library was 5' RACE. Reads for this sample came from an Illumina HiSeq 2500. A second PCR of about 6 to 11 cycles was performed with a sample-barcoded 5' primer and a J-beta primer mix. A unique molecular identifier was introduced onto each TCR beta cDNA molecule by a template-switch 5' adaptor carrying 12 random nucleotides. Each sample yielded at least 2.5 million CDR3-containing paired-end reads. All of the RNA was converted into first-strand cDNA using the Mint cDNA synthesis kit, with a TRBC-specific oligonucleotide serving as the primer. Following uracil-DNA glycosylase treatment, all cDNA underwent a first 18-cycle PCR with the universal primers M1SS and BC2_uni_R. As for how the authors treated the data: Each sample was normalized by randomly selecting 1 million high-quality reads, each carrying a distinct molecular identifier. Reads with shared molecular identifiers were discarded instead of being binned into consensus sequences. CDR3 identification, clonotype clustering and error correction used MiTCR with a Q25 quality threshold and the strictest error-elimination algorithm. A nonparametric unseen species model using Euler transformation provided a lower-bound estimate of total TCR beta diversity. TCRdb reworked the public reads: Q25 trimming with fastp, MiXCR clone assembly, productive beta chains retained. Each CDR3 protein appears once, grouped with its most common genes and DNA. The V and J calls, along with clone size, are taken from TCRdb and not from the paper's own processing. This sample has about 760,000 distinct CDR3 sequences in its table, and about 25% of those were observed once. In total, the top ten clones hold 9% to 9.5% of the sample.

The sample holds a few counts of this clonotype. Its antigen has not been determined. No quality values exist for individual bases; no much larger clone is one base distant. These data also featured in a second study, about T cells of mothers and their children. The second source states: Donors were nine systemically healthy Caucasian individuals: three mothers and their six children. cDNA synthesis used all of the extracted RNA, with approximately 1.4 ug of RNA in each 15 ul reaction. Sample barcodes and 2-4 random nucleotides were added via the M1S primer in the second PCR. Over 8.5 million TCR beta CDR3 reads were obtained for each mother, and 2.5 million to 3 million reads were obtained for each child. Thymic selection similarly shapes TCR recombination output in related and unrelated pairs, with minor effect from inherited differences. Normalized repertoire overlap was always slightly but never significantly higher in related than unrelated mother-child pairs. No persistent microchimeric T cell clones were found, with a detection sensitivity of around 100 clones per million clonotypes. The study used deep NGS to compare TCR beta repertoires of mothers and children, seeking features distinguishing related mother-child pairs from unrelated individuals. The mean age was roughly 44 +/- 4 years for the mothers and around 10 +/- 4 years for the children. After adapter ligation with NEBNext reagents, the libraries were sequenced on Illumina HiSeq 2000 with 100+100 nt paired-end reads. To prevent cross-contamination, the mother and child libraries were prepared a month apart and were sequenced in separate runs. Between roughly 500,000 and 2,300,000 distinct TCR beta clonotypes were identified per donor. Naive TCR beta clonotypes were estimated from low-frequency clonotypes matched to each donor's FACS-determined naive share, without sorting.

The clonotype comes from a boy between 10 and 17 years old in good health. Sequences were obtained from blood.

The CDR3: CASSQAPGNQPQHF. The sequence in DNA is TGTGCCAGCAGCCAAGCCCCAGGCAATCAGCCCCAGCATTTT. Recombination connected TRBV4-2 to TRBJ1-5; too little of a D gene remains to name it. At the junction V is shortened by 1 base and J by 2 bases, with 6 bases in between. Including cysteine and phenylalanine, the CDR3 has 14 amino acids. Only the CDR3 portion is preserved as DNA: 42 bases, with reading frame beginning at the first base. The germline V gene supplies CDR1 LGHNA and CDR2 YNFKEQ.